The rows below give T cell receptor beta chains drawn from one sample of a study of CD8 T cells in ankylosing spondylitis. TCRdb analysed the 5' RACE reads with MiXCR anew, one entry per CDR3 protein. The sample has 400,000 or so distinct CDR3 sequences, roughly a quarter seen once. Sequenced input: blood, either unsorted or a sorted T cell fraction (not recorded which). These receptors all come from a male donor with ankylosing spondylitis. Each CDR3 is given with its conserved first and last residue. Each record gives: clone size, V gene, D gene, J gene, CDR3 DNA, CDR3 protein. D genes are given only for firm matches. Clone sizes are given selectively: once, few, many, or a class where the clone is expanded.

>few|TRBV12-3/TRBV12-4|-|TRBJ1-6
TGTGCCAGCAATAAGGGTAATTCACCCCTCCACTTT
CASNKGNSPLHF
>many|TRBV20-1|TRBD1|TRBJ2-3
TGCAGTGCTGGGACAGGGGGAGGGACAGATACGCAGTATTTT
CSAGTGGGTDTQYF
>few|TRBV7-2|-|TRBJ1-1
TGTGCCAGCAGCTTAGGGGGGCGAGGGGGGCCTGAAGCTTTCTTT
CASSLGGRGGPEAFF
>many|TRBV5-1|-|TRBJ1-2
TGCGCCAGCAGTAGGGAGATCTCGGGAGGCTACACCTTC
CASSREISGGYTF
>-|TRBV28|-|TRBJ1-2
TGTGCCACCGACGGAAACTATGGCTACACCTTC
CATDGNYGYTF
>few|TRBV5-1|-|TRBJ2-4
TGCGCCAGCAGCTTGGCCAAAACGGGGTATGGAAACATTCAGTACTTC
CASSLAKTGYGNIQYF
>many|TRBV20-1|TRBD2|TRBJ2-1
TGCAGTGCTAGTTCGGGGAGGGAATACAATGAGCAGTTCTTC
CSASSGREYNEQFF
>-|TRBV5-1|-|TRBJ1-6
TGCGCCAGCAGCTTCAGGGGCCAATCACCCCTCCACTTT
CASSFRGQSPLHF
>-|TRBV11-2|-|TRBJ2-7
TGTGCCAGCAGCTATCTAGGCACCCGCAACGAGCAGTACTTC
CASSYLGTRNEQYF
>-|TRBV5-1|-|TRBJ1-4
TGCGCCAGCAGCCCAGGACACAAACTGTTTTTT
CASSPGHKLFF
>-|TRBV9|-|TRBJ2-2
TGTGCCAGCAGCGTAGATTATCCGACACGTGTGGGAACCGGGGAGCTGTTTTTT
CASSVDYPTRVGTGELFF
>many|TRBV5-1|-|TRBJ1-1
TGCGCCAGCAGCTTGGGTGGCGGTTCGAACACTGAAGCTTTCTTT
CASSLGGGSNTEAFF
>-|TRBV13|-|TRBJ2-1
TGTGCCAGCAGCCCCGCACAGGTGAGGTACAATGAGCAGTTCTTC
CASSPAQVRYNEQFF
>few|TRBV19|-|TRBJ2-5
TGTGCCAGTAGTCCAAGGACACTTCAAGAGACCCAGTACTTC
CASSPRTLQETQYF
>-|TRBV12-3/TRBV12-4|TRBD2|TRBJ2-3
TGTGCCAGCACCATAGCGGGATCTAGAGATACGCAGTATTTT
CASTIAGSRDTQYF
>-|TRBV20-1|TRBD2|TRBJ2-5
TGCAGTGCTAATCCTCTAGCGGGAGAGACCCAGTACTTC
CSANPLAGETQYF
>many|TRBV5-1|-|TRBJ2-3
TGCGCCAGCAGCTTGGAAGCCGCGGGGACCTATAGCACAGATACGCAGTATTTT
CASSLEAAGTYSTDTQYF
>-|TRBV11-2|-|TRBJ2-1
TGTGCCAGCAGCCCTGTCCGGGGTAACTCCTACAATGAGCAGTTCTTC
CASSPVRGNSYNEQFF
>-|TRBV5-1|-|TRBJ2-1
TGCGCCAGCAGCTTGGAACAGGTTCTAAGGGATGAGCAGTTCTTC
CASSLEQVLRDEQFF
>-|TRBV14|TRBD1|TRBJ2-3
TGTGCCAGCAGCCAAGATTGGAACAGGGGCCTCACAGATACGCAGTATTTT
CASSQDWNRGLTDTQYF
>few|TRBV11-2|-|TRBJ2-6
TGTGCCAGCAGCCCGCAATGGGACTCTGGGGCCAACGTCCTGACTTTC
CASSPQWDSGANVLTF
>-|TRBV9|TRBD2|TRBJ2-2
TGTGCCAGCAGCAAACTAGCGTCGAACACCGGGGAGCTGTTTTTT
CASSKLASNTGELFF
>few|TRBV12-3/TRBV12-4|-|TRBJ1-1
TGTGCCAGCAGGCGACAGGAGATGAACACTGAAGCTTTCTTT
CASRRQEMNTEAFF
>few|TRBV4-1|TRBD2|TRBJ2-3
TGCGCCAGCAGCCAAGGGAAGACTAGCGGGGGAGGTGTAGATACGCAGTATTTT
CASSQGKTSGGGVDTQYF
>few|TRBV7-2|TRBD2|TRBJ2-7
TGTGCCAGCAGCAATAGCGGGGGGAGCTCCTACGAGCAGTACTTC
CASSNSGGSSYEQYF
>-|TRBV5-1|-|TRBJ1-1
TGCGCCAGCAGCTTGGAAGGGGTCATGAACACTGAAGCTTTCTTT
CASSLEGVMNTEAFF
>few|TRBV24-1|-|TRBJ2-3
TGTGCCACCAGTGAGAGCAGGGACCCCACAGATACGCAGTATTTT
CATSESRDPTDTQYF
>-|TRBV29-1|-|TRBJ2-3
TGCAGCGTGGGGGACCGCTACTACCGACGATTCGCAGATACGCAGTATTTT
CSVGDRYYRRFADTQYF
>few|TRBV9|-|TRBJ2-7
TGTGCCAGCAGCGACGGGAGCCGCCTGGAGCAGTACTTC
CASSDGSRLEQYF
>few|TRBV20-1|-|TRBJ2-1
TGCAGTGCCCTTGACAGGTCCTACAATGAGCAGTTCTTC
CSALDRSYNEQFF
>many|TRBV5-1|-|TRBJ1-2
TGCGCCAGCAGCTTCCGGACAGCCCCGCTGGAAGCTAACTATGGCTACACCTTC
CASSFRTAPLEANYGYTF
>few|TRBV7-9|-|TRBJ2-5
TGTGCCAGCACGTACCAAGAGACCCAGTACTTC
CASTYQETQYF
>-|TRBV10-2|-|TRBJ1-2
TGCGCCAGCAGTGACCTCGGGGAAGGTGGCTACACCTTC
CASSDLGEGGYTF
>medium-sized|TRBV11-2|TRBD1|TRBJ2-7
TGTGCCAGCAGCTATGATTACAGGGGACCCTACGAGCAGTACTTC
CASSYDYRGPYEQYF
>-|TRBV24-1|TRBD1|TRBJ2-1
TGTGCCACCAGTGATTTGAGGCAGGGGGCGGGCAATGAGCAGTTCTTC
CATSDLRQGAGNEQFF
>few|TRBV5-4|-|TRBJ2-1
TGTGCCAGCAGCTTGGATCTTAAAAATGAGCAGTTCTTC
CASSLDLKNEQFF
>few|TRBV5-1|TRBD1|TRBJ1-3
TGCGCCAGCAGCGACCTAGGACAGGGCCTTTCCGACACCATATATTTT
CASSDLGQGLSDTIYF
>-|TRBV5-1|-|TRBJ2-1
TGCGCCAGCAGCCTGATGCTGGCCAATGAGCAGTTCTTC
CASSLMLANEQFF
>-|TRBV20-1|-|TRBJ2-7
TGCAGTGCTGCCGGGGAGGCAGGGGGCTACGAGCAGTACTTC
CSAAGEAGGYEQYF
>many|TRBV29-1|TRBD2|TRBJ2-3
TGCAGCGTTGGGGGCCCTAGCGGGAGCACAGATACGCAGTATTTT
CSVGGPSGSTDTQYF
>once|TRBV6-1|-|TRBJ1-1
TGTGCCAGCAGTGAAGGTCGCAGGGGTGCTTTCTTT
CASSEGRRGAFF
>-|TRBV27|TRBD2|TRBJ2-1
TGTGCCAGCAGGCGGGACTATTCCTCCTACAATGAGCAGTTCTTC
CASRRDYSSYNEQFF
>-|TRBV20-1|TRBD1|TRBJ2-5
TGCAGTGCTAGCTTAAGGACAGGGGAGGAGACCCAGTACTTC
CSASLRTGEETQYF
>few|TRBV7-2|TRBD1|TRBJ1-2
TGTGCCAGCAGCCCCGCCGGGACAGGGGTTAACTATGGCTACACCTTC
CASSPAGTGVNYGYTF
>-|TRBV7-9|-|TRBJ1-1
TGTGCCAGCAGCTTAACGGACAATGAAGCTTTCTTT
CASSLTDNEAFF
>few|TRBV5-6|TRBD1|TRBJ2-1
TGTGCCAGCAGCACGGGGACAGGGGCCCCCTACAATGAGCAGTTCTTC
CASSTGTGAPYNEQFF
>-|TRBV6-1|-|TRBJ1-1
TGTGCCAGCACCTGGACCTCGACGGGGACTGAAGCTTTCTTT
CASTWTSTGTEAFF
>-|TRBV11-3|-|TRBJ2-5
TGTGCCAGCAGAAGCCGGGGGCCAGAGACCCAGTACTTC
CASRSRGPETQYF
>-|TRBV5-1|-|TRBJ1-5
TGCGCCAGCAGCGAGGGACACGGACATCAGCCCCAGCATTTT
CASSEGHGHQPQHF
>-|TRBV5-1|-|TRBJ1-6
TGCGCCAGCAGCGTGGACGGGTCACCCCTCCACTTT
CASSVDGSPLHF